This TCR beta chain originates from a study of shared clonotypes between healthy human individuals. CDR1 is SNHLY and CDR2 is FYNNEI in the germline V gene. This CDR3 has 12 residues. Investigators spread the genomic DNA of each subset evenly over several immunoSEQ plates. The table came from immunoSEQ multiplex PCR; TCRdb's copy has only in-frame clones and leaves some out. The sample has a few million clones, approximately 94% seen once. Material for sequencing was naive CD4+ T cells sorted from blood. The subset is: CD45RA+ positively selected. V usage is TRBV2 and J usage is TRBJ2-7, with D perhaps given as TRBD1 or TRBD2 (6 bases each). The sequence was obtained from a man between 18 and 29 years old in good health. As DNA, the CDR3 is TGTGCTCTCCAGAGGGGGGACTACGAGCAGTACTTC. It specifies CALQRGDYEQYF.